The TCR beta chain under discussion was sequenced for a study of blood T cell repertoires in COVID-19 (dated by TCRdb to the early 2020s). About the full investigation: Samples from collaborators originated in the United States, Italy and Spain and spanned both the acute and convalescent phases of COVID-19. The material from the prospective study consisted of cDNA or gDNA derived from T cells, B-cell-depleted T cells, or PBMCs. Subjects who had been exposed to COVID-19, were actively infected with it, or had recovered from it provided the deeply sampled blood TCRbeta repertoires that made up the dataset. The repertoires were released in a freely available public database meant as a resource for research on the immune response to SARS-CoV-2. Samples were obtained from the ongoing ImmuneRACE study (first 160 participants) and from about 1,300 subjects provided by 6 global collaborators. Nearly every sample came with metadata listing a de-identified subject ID, COVID-19 status, age in years and sex. Where available, HLA class I and class II types were obtained from metadata supplied by the sample provider rather than from assay-based typing. What the authors observed across the whole study: Clinical and demographic metadata were provided uncurated, with the amount varying by source and participant.

Looking up the germline V gene (reference sequence) yields CDR1 LNHNV and CDR2 YYDKDF. The CDR3 sequence holds 15 residues, the cysteine and phenylalanine included. Solely the CDR3 DNA is kept, with 45 bases framed from the first base. V and J are truncated by 0 bases and 7 bases respectively, leaving an intervening sequence of 13 bases. The immunoSEQ Assay, a bias-controlled multiplex PCR, was used to amplify TCRbeta CDR3 regions from genomic DNA. The authors' analysis ran thus. The number of nucleated cells in each sample was estimated from the amplification of reference gene primers within the assay. To quantify the absolute abundance of each unique TCRbeta CDR3 rearrangement, sequence reads were collapsed and filtered. For each sample, productive Simpson clonality was calculated by taking the square root of Simpson's diversity index across productive rearrangements. TCRdb stores this immuneACCESS table with in-frame sequences only. Part of the clones is absent; in the studies checked, under half of the shortfall reflects unresolved V genes, and no reason is known for the rest. The V and J calls and clone size are taken from that table; D and trimming were inferred from the DNA. This sample has 380,000 or so clones in its table, and around 92% of those were observed once. Clones ranked in the top ten supply 0.95% to 1.5% of the sample.

Comment on this clone: Which antigen it targets is not known. Base qualities are missing; no much larger clone stands one base away.

The collaborating institutions used their own protocols to collect whole blood in K2EDTA tubes. For TCRbeta analysis, collaborators shipped samples in one of three forms: frozen whole blood, isolated PBMCs, or DNA extracted from either of those sample types. The clonotype originates from a man aged 35 to 55 with acute or convalescent COVID-19. Sequencing was done on a sample of peripheral blood. The chain couples TRBV15 to TRBJ1-5; D gene: possibly TRBD1, on 6 matching bases. The bases read TGTGCCACCAGCAGAGATCCAGGGGCTGAGCAGCCCCAGCATTTT. Translated, this gives CATSRDPGAEQPQHF.